The clone carrying this TCR beta chain occurred many times. Before thyroid surgery, none of the patients had received any treatment. This sample is part of a study of metastatic and nonmetastatic thyroid tumors. TCRdb used MiXCR to call clones anew from the PCR reads. The profile covers over 20,000 clones, with approximately 10% appearing a single time and approximately 8.1% taken by the ten largest. Germline CDR1 reads MNHEY; CDR2 reads SMNVEV (reference sequence). The CDR3 has 15 amino acids. Trimming took 7 bases from V and 5 from J; bases not matched to a gene: 8. This clonotype was sampled from a female donor with papillary thyroid cancer or a benign thyroid nodule (not recorded which). Some clones in this sample may be carry-over from other donors' samples. This chain uses TRBV27 with TRBJ1-5; the match to TRBD1 covers 10 bases. The sequencing input was blood. The DNA of the CDR3 is TGTGCCAGCACTGGGGGACAGGGGCTCTATCAGCCCCAGCATTTT. It is translated as CASTGGQGLYQPQHF.